The entry below gives a single T cell receptor beta chain sequence along with its context. The antigen it recognizes is unknown. Per-base qualities were not stored, and no clone one base away is much larger. Including cysteine and phenylalanine, the CDR3 has 16 amino acids. CDR3 DNA is the only sequence kept; it has 48 bases, read in frame from the first base. V is pared back by 6 bases and J by 2 bases, with 14 bases lying between the germline termini. CDR1 MNHNS and CDR2 SASEGT are derived from the germline V gene. Libraries were made using RT-PCR. Sequenced on an Illumina HiSeq 2500. TCRdb ran its own pipeline on the public reads, namely fastp trimming at Q25 and MiXCR clone calling, and kept in-frame beta chains. Entries that share a CDR3 protein sequence are merged under the most common genes and DNA. The sample table shows some 800,000 distinct CDR3 sequences, and 21% are seen once. The ten most abundant clones make up 10% of the sample.

The sample comes from a study of response to subunit inactivated influenza vaccine (dated 2018 in TCRdb). Regarding the complete study: Deep quantitative profiling of the T cell receptor repertoire was used in the study to follow responses to a trivalent subunit inactivated influenza vaccine. What the study reported, not specific to this receptor: It was suggested by the authors that each seasonal influenza vaccination may recruit only a limited number of new T cells.

The chain couples TRBV6-1 to TRBJ1-6, and TRBD1 may be the D gene, going by 6 matching bases. The sequenced sample was PBMCs from blood, obtained about 5 days after vaccination. The receptor was derived from a man in his fifties who received an inactivated influenza vaccine. Donor details come from another sample of the same person, matched by shared clones. The CDR3 protein sequence reads: CASSRDRRAYNSPLHF. The DNA reads as follows: TGTGCCAGCAGCCGCGACAGGAGGGCCTATAATTCACCCCTCCACTTT.